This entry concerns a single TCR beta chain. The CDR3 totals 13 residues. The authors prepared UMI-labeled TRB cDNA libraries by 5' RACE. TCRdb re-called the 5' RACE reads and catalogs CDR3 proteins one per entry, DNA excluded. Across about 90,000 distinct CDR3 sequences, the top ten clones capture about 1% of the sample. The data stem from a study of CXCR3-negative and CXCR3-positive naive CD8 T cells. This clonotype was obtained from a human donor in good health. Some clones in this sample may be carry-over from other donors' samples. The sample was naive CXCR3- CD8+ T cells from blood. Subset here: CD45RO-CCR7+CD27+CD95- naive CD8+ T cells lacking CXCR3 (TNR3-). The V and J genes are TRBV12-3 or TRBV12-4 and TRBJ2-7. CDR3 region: CASSRSYLYEQYF.